Listed below are T cell receptor beta chains from one sample, sequenced in a study of CD8 T cells in Susac syndrome. TCRdb itself ran the immunoSEQ multiplex PCR reads through MiXCR, one entry per CDR3 protein. The sample consists of some 120,000 distinct CDR3 sequences, 94% of them appearing once. Material: CD4+ T cells from PBMCs. Receptors originate from a human donor with multiple sclerosis. Both conserved end residues are part of each CDR3. A D gene is named only where the DNA matches it firmly. Clone size is not always given. Where it is, it says once, few, many or a class for expanded clones.

CDR3nt	CDR3aa	len	d_gene	v_gene	abundance	j_gene
TGTGCCATCAGTCCTTCCTCAGGGAAAGCGGACTATGGCTACACCTTC	CAISPSSGKADYGYTF	16	-	TRBV10-3	-	TRBJ1-2
TGCGCCAGCAGCCAAGAACTCTCTGGAAACACCATATATTTT	CASSQELSGNTIYF	14	-	TRBV4-3	-	TRBJ1-3
TGCAGTGCTAGAGAAGTGGGAAATGAAAAACTGTTTTTT	CSAREVGNEKLFF	13	-	TRBV20-1	-	TRBJ1-4
TGTGCCAGCAGTTCCGGACAGGGGGGATATTCACCCCTCCACTTT	CASSSGQGGYSPLHF	15	TRBD1	TRBV12-3/TRBV12-4	-	TRBJ1-6
TGTGCCAGCAGTCCCATGACAGGAGTAGGGACAGATACGCAGTATTTT	CASSPMTGVGTDTQYF	16	-	TRBV27	-	TRBJ2-3
TGCAGTGCTTTAGCGGGAGTGGGTGAGCAGTTCTTC	CSALAGVGEQFF	12	TRBD2	TRBV20-1	-	TRBJ2-1
TGTGCCAGCAGCTTAAGCACCGTCCTGAACACTGAAGCTTTCTTT	CASSLSTVLNTEAFF	15	-	TRBV7-3	-	TRBJ1-1
TGTGCCAGCTCACCCGAACGCGGCGGCTCCTACAATGAGCAGTTCTTC	CASSPERGGSYNEQFF	16	-	TRBV18	-	TRBJ2-1
TGTGCCAGCAGTTTAGAGCAGTACCCTAGGGCCCTCCACTTT	CASSLEQYPRALHF	14	-	TRBV27	once	TRBJ1-6
TGCGCCAGCAGGGGAGGGATCCAGGAAGAGACCCAGTACTTC	CASRGGIQEETQYF	14	TRBD2	TRBV5-1	-	TRBJ2-5
TGTGCCACCCGGTTGGGAAACACCGGGGAGCTGTTTTTT	CATRLGNTGELFF	13	-	TRBV15	once	TRBJ2-2
TGCAGCGTGTTGGGCGGGGGGGGACGTAATGAGCAGTTCTTC	CSVLGGGGRNEQFF	14	TRBD2	TRBV29-1	-	TRBJ2-1
TGTGCCATCAGTGAGTCGGAGACAGTCAAAAACATTCAGTACTTC	CAISESETVKNIQYF	15	-	TRBV10-3	once	TRBJ2-4